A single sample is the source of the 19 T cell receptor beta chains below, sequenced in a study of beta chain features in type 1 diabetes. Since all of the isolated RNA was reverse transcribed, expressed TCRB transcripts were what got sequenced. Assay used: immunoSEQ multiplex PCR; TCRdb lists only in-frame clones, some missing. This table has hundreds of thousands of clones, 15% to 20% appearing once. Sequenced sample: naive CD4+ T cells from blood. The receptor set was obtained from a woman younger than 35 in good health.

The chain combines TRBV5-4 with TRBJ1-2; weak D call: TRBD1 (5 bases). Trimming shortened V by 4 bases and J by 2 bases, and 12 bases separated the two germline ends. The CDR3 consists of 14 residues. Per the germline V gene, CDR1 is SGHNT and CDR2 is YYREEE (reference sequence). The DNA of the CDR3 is TGTGCCAGCAGCGTGGGACTGTTGAACTATGGCTACACCTTC. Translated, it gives CASSVGLLNYGYTF.

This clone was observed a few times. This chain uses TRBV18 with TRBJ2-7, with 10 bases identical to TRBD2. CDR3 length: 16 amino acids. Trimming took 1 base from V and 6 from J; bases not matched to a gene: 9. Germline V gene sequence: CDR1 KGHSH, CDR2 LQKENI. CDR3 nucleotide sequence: TGTGCCAGCTCACCACGAACTAGCGGGGCAGCTCTCGAGCAGTACTTC. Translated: CASSPRTSGAALEQYF.

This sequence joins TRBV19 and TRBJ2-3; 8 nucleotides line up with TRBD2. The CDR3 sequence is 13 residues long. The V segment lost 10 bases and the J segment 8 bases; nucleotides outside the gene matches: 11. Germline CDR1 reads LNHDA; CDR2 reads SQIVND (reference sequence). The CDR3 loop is CATRGAGAGTQYF. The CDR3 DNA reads TGTGCCACCCGGGGAGCGGGGGCGGGTACGCAGTATTTT.

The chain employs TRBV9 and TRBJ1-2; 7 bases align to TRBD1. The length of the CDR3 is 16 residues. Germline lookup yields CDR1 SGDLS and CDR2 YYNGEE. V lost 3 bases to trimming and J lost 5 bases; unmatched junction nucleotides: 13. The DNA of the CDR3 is TGTGCCAGCAGCGGGGCGGGAGGGGGCCAGAATTATGGCTACACCTTC. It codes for CASSGAGGGQNYGYTF.

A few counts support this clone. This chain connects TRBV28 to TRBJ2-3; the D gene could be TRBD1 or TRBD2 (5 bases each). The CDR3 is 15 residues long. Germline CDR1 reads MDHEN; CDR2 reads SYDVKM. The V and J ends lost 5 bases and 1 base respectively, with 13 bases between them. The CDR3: CASSHRGKGTDTQYF. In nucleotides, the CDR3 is TGTGCCAGCAGTCATCGGGGCAAGGGCACAGATACGCAGTATTTT.

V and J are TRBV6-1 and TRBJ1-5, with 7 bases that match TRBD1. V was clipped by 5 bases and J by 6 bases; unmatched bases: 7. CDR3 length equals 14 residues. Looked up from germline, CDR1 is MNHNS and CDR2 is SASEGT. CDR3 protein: CASSQGGVVQPQHF. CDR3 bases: TGTGCCAGCAGTCAGGGGGGAGTGGTTCAGCCCCAGCATTTT.

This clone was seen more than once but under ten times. Written as DNA, the CDR3 is TGTGCCAGCAGTTCGGGACAGGGGAATTCAGATACGCAGTATTTT. It codes for CASSSGQGNSDTQYF. The V and J genes are TRBV5-4 and TRBJ2-3, with 10 bases matching TRBD1. J was trimmed by 4 bases and V by 5 bases; bases with no gene match: 7. The V gene's germline CDR1 is SGHNT and CDR2 YYREEE (reference sequence). This CDR3 contains 15 residues.

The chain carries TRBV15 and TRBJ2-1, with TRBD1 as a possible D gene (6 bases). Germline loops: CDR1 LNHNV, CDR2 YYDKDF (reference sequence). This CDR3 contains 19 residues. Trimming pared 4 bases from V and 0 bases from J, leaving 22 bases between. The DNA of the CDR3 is TGTGCCACCAGCAAACCTGGCTGGGACACCGCTAGCTCCTACAATGAGCAGTTCTTC. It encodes CATSKPGWDTASSYNEQFF.

DNA for the CDR3: TGTGCCAGCAGCTTAGGAGTCACTAGCGGGCCCCTTGAGCAGTTCTTC. This codes for CASSLGVTSGPLEQFF. V and J are TRBV11-2 and TRBJ2-1, with 9 bases fitting TRBD2. Losses at the gene ends were 1 base for V and 9 bases for J; bases not matched to a gene: 10. Germline CDR1 is SGHAT and CDR2 is FQNNGV. The CDR3 has 16 amino acids.

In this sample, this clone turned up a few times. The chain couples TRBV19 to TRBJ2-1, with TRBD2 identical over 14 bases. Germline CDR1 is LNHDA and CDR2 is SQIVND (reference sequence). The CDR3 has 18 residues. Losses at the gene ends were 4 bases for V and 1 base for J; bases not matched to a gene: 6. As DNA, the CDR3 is TGTGCCAGTAGTAAGGGACTAGCGGGAGAGGGGTCCTACAATGAGCAGTTCTTC. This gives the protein CASSKGLAGEGSYNEQFF.

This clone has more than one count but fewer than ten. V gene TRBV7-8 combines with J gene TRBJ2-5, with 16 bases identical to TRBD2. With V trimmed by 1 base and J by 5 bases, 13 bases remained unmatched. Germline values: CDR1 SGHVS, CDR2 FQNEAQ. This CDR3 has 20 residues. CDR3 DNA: TGTGCCAGCAGCTTAGTAGTGCCCGGGACTAGCGGGAGGGCCTCCGAGACCCAGTACTTC. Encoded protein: CASSLVVPGTSGRASETQYF.

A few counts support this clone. The CDR3 nucleotides are TGTGCCAGCAGCTTAACCAGGTCAAACATTCAGTACTTC. It translates to CASSLTRSNIQYF. The chain joins TRBV7-3 to TRBJ2-4; no clear D. Trimming left V 0 bases short and J 6 bases short, with 6 bases between. Per the germline V gene, CDR1 is SGHTA and CDR2 is FQGTGA. This CDR3 has 13 amino acids.

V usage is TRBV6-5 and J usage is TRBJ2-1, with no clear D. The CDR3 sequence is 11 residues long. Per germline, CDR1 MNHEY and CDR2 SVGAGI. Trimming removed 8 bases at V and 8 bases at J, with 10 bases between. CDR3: CASVGLYEQFF. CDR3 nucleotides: TGTGCCAGCGTGGGTTTGTATGAGCAGTTCTTC.

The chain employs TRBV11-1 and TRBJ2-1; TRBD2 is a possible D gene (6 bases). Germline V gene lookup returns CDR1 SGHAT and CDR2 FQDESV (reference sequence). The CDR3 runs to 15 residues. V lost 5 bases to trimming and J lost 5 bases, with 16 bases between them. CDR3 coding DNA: TGTGCCAGCAGCCTGGGGCTAGCGACGAACAATGAGCAGTTCTTC. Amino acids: CASSLGLATNNEQFF.

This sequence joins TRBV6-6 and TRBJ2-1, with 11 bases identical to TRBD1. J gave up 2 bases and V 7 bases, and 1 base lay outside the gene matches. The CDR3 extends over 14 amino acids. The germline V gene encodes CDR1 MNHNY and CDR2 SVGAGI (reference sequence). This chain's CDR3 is CASKGQGAYNEQFF. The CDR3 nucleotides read TGTGCCAGCAAGGGACAGGGGGCCTACAATGAGCAGTTCTTC.

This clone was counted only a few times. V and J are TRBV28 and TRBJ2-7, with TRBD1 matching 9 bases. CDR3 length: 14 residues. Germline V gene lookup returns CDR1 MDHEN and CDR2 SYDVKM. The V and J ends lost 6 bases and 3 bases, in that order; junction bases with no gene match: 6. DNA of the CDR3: TGTGCCAGCAGGCTCCCGGGACAGGGCTACGAGCAGTACTTC. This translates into CASRLPGQGYEQYF.

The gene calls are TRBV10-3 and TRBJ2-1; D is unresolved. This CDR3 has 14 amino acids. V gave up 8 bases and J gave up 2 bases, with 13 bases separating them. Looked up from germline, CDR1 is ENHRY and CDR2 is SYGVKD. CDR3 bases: TGTGCCATCGGACGACTCACCGCCTACAATGAGCAGTTCTTC. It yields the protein CAIGRLTAYNEQFF.

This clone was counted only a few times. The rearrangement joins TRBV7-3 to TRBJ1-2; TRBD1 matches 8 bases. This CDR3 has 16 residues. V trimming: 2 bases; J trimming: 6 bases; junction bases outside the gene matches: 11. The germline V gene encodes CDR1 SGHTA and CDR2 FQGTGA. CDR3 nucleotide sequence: TGTGCCAGCAGCTTAGGAGGGACAGGCTCCCGTGATGGCTACACCTTC. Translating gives CASSLGGTGSRDGYTF.

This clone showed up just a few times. CDR3 residues: CATAHSTDTQYF. The CDR3, as DNA: TGTGCCACCGCCCATAGCACAGATACGCAGTATTTT. The gene calls are TRBV10-3 and TRBJ2-3; D uncertain. V was pared by 10 bases and J by 0 bases, with 8 bases between. Per germline, CDR1 ENHRY and CDR2 SYGVKD. The CDR3 is 12 amino acids.